The rows below give T cell receptor beta chains drawn from one sample of a study of control samples from healthy donors and cancer patients. Generated by immunoSEQ multiplex PCR, the TCRdb table keeps only in-frame clones and is missing some. The table lists some 21,000 clones, 85% of them singletons. The sample comprised PBMCs. Receptor source: a man aged 55-75 years with head and neck cancer. The CDR3 runs from the conserved cysteine through the conserved F or W. D genes are given only for firm matches. Some rows mark clone size as missing; the rest say once, few, many or name a class of expanded clone.

v_gene	abundance	j_gene	d_gene	CDR3nt	CDR3aa
TRBV7-9	-	TRBJ2-6	TRBD2	TGTGCCAGCAACCAGGGAGGGCCTGGGGCCAACGTCCTGACTTTC	CASNQGGPGANVLTF
TRBV6-5	-	TRBJ2-3	-	TGTGCCAGCAGTAGCGGGTGGGGCACAGATACGCAGTATTTT	CASSSGWGTDTQYF
TRBV2	-	TRBJ1-2	-	TGTGCCAGCAGTGAATCCAACTATGGCTACACCTTC	CASSESNYGYTF
TRBV11-2	-	TRBJ2-2	-	TGTGCCAGCAGCTCCGTTTCTCCGAACACCGGGGAGCTGTTTTTT	CASSSVSPNTGELFF
TRBV14	-	TRBJ2-2	-	TGTGCCAGCAGCTCCCTGACTGGCGGGGAGCTGTTTTTT	CASSSLTGGELFF
TRBV6-5	-	TRBJ2-2	TRBD1	TGTGCCAGCAGTTACTCGATACACAGGGGAGGGGAGCTGTTTTTT	CASSYSIHRGGELFF
TRBV5-1	-	TRBJ2-1	TRBD2	TGCGCCAGCAGCTTGGGGACTAGCGGGGCTAATGAGCAGTTCTTC	CASSLGTSGANEQFF
TRBV19	-	TRBJ1-2	TRBD1	TGTGCCAGTCGGACAGGTTCTCGGGGCTACACCTTC	CASRTGSRGYTF
TRBV7-7	-	TRBJ1-1	-	TGTGCCAGCAGCTTATCCCAGAACACTGAAGCTTTCTTT	CASSLSQNTEAFF
TRBV27	-	TRBJ2-3	-	TGTGCCAGCAGACCCTACAGTGCCCCCGGGGATACGCAGTATTTT	CASRPYSAPGDTQYF
TRBV19	-	TRBJ1-1	TRBD1	TGTGCCAGTAGTAAACCGACAGGGAGGGTAATCACTGAAGCTTTCTTT	CASSKPTGRVITEAFF
TRBV28	-	TRBJ2-1	-	TGTGCCAGCACTCCCGGGACCACCACAAATGAGCAGTTCTTC	CASTPGTTTNEQFF
TRBV5-1	-	TRBJ2-1	-	TGCGCCAGCAGCCCCCTGGGGGAGGATAGGAATGAGCAGTTCTTC	CASSPLGEDRNEQFF
TRBV10-3	-	TRBJ2-1	-	TGTGCCACGTGGACAGCTACCTACAATGAGCAGTTCTTC	CATWTATYNEQFF
TRBV4-1	once	TRBJ2-5	-	TGCGCCAGCAGCCAAGCCCAGGGAGTGGAGACCCAGTACTTC	CASSQAQGVETQYF
TRBV9	-	TRBJ2-1	-	TGTGCCAGCAGCGTCTCCCAGGGGCCAGGCAATGAGCAGTTCTTC	CASSVSQGPGNEQFF
TRBV7-8	once	TRBJ2-3	TRBD2	TGTGCCAGCAGCCAGGGACTAGCGGGATGGACAGATACGCAGTATTTT	CASSQGLAGWTDTQYF
TRBV10-3	-	TRBJ2-1	TRBD2	TGTGCCATCAGTGATCCGAGTAGACTAGCGGGAGTCGGCGAGCAGTTCTTC	CAISDPSRLAGVGEQFF
TRBV19	-	TRBJ1-5	-	TGTGCCAGTAGTTACGATAGCAATCAGCCCCAGCATTTT	CASSYDSNQPQHF
TRBV18	-	TRBJ2-1	TRBD1	TGTGCCAGCTCACCACGCGACAGGGAAAACAATGAGCAGTTCTTC	CASSPRDRENNEQFF
TRBV11-2	-	TRBJ1-4	-	TGTGCCAGCAGCTTAGGAGCCGGGGCGAAGGAAAAACTGTTTTTT	CASSLGAGAKEKLFF
TRBV6-5	-	TRBJ2-5	TRBD1	TGTGCCAGCAGCAGGGACAGGCTCGGAGGGACCCAGTACTTC	CASSRDRLGGTQYF
TRBV4-2	-	TRBJ2-7	TRBD2	TGTGCCAGCAGCCAGGAATTCTTGGAGGCTAGCGGGTTCTACGAGCAGTACTTC	CASSQEFLEASGFYEQYF
TRBV2	-	TRBJ2-5	-	TGTGCCAGGGGAGACAGCAACCAAGAGACCCAGTACTTC	CARGDSNQETQYF
TRBV29-1	-	TRBJ2-1	TRBD2	TGCAGCGTTGAAGGGGGGGAGGGCCTCCCGACAAATGAGCAGTTCTTC	CSVEGGEGLPTNEQFF
TRBV19	large	TRBJ1-5	TRBD1	TGTGCCGCGTCCGACAGGGGAGGTTGGCAGCCCCAGCATTTT	CAASDRGGWQPQHF
TRBV12-3/TRBV12-4	few	TRBJ1-1	-	TGTGCCAGCAGCCCCCCAGAGAACACTGAAGCTTTCTTT	CASSPPENTEAFF
TRBV29-1	-	TRBJ2-5	-	TGCAGCGTTTTACCGGGAGAGGGGACCCAGTACTTC	CSVLPGEGTQYF
TRBV12-3/TRBV12-4	-	TRBJ1-2	-	TGTGCCAGCAGTCTGGGGGAATGGGGCTACACCTTC	CASSLGEWGYTF
TRBV27	-	TRBJ2-3	-	TGTGCCAGCAGGAACGGGCACATAGCAGATACGCAGTATTTT	CASRNGHIADTQYF